The rows below give T cell receptor beta chains drawn from one sample of a study of neurological immune-mediated disorders. TCRdb redid the calling of the 5' RACE reads with MiXCR, one entry per CDR3 protein. The table lists some 68,000 distinct CDR3 sequences, around 13% of them singletons. Sequencing input: PBMCs. Receptors were obtained from a female donor with HTLV-1-associated myelopathy (HAM/TSP). Both conserved end residues are part of each CDR3. Each record gives: clone size, D gene, J gene, V gene, CDR3 protein, CDR3 DNA. The D gene is left open where the match is weak. Size is stated for part of the rows, as once, few or many counts, or as a class when the clone is expanded.

-	-	TRBJ1-6	TRBV5-5	CASTTGFYNSPLHF	TGTGCCAGCACAACAGGGTTTTATAATTCACCCCTCCACTTT
many	-	TRBJ1-5	TRBV28	CASGGTYNQPQHF	TGTGCCAGCGGCGGGACATACAATCAGCCCCAGCATTTT
many	-	TRBJ1-1	TRBV2	CASSVFAEAFF	TGTGCCAGCAGTGTGTTTGCCGAAGCTTTCTTT
many	-	TRBJ2-7	TRBV28	CASSFSLGYEQYF	TGTGCCAGCAGTTTTTCCCTAGGCTACGAGCAGTACTTC
many	-	TRBJ2-1	TRBV5-1	CASSSSRDSPGNEQFF	TGCGCCAGCAGCTCTTCCCGGGACTCCCCTGGAAATGAGCAGTTCTTC
few	TRBD1	TRBJ1-2	TRBV12-3/TRBV12-4	CASSSRDRGLNYGYTF	TGTGCCAGCAGTTCCCGGGACAGGGGGCTGAACTATGGCTACACCTTC
many	-	TRBJ2-7	TRBV7-9	CASSLGLTAYEQYF	TGTGCCAGCAGCTTAGGTCTCACCGCCTACGAGCAGTACTTC
few	TRBD1	TRBJ2-7	TRBV9	CASSADRVAFEQYF	TGTGCCAGCAGCGCGGACAGGGTAGCGTTCGAGCAGTACTTC
many	TRBD2	TRBJ2-3	TRBV6-4	CASRRLAGGTDTQYF	TGTGCCAGCAGACGGCTAGCGGGGGGAACAGATACGCAGTATTTT
many	-	TRBJ1-1	TRBV21-1	CASSTSGSGEDAEAFF	TGTGCCAGCAGCACAAGCGGCTCAGGGGAAGACGCTGAAGCTTTCTTT
many	-	TRBJ2-1	TRBV7-9	CASTRPSSYNEQFF	TGTGCCAGCACAAGACCTAGCTCCTACAATGAGCAGTTCTTC
-	-	TRBJ2-7	TRBV9	CASSVGDAREGEQYF	TGTGCCAGCAGCGTAGGGGATGCGCGAGAGGGCGAGCAGTACTTC
many	-	TRBJ2-7	TRBV19	CASSPTWRSSYEQYF	TGTGCCAGTAGTCCCACATGGAGGAGCTCCTACGAGCAGTACTTC
many	TRBD2	TRBJ2-7	TRBV12-3/TRBV12-4	CASSWTSGGGEQYF	TGTGCCAGCAGTTGGACTAGCGGGGGGGGGGAGCAGTACTTC
many	TRBD1	TRBJ1-2	TRBV7-8	CASSGRDRERYGYTF	TGTGCCAGCAGCGGCCGGGACAGGGAACGTTATGGCTACACCTTC
many	TRBD1	TRBJ2-7	TRBV4-1	CASSQARDRSSYEQYF	TGCGCCAGCAGCCAGGCCCGGGACAGAAGCTCCTACGAGCAGTACTTC
many	-	TRBJ2-3	TRBV7-6	CASSLDVRSTDTQYF	TGTGCCAGCAGCTTAGATGTTCGAAGCACAGATACGCAGTATTTT
many	-	TRBJ2-7	TRBV12-3/TRBV12-4	CASSFSVSLREQYF	TGTGCCAGCAGTTTTTCCGTCTCTCTCCGGGAGCAGTACTTC
medium-sized	-	TRBJ2-1	TRBV21-1	CASLRYPRPGTNEALEQFF	TGTGCCAGCTTGAGGTACCCAAGGCCCGGGACAAACGAGGCTCTAGAGCAGTTCTTC
-	TRBD2	TRBJ2-1	TRBV27	CASRRAGTSGVNEQFF	TGTGCCAGCAGACGCGCCGGGACTAGCGGGGTTAATGAGCAGTTCTTC
many	TRBD1	TRBJ1-2	TRBV7-9	CASRRTGEGYGYTF	TGTGCCAGCAGGAGGACAGGGGAGGGCTATGGCTACACCTTC
-	-	TRBJ1-2	TRBV15	CATSATGYYGYTF	TGTGCCACCAGCGCTACAGGCTACTATGGCTACACCTTC
many	-	TRBJ1-1	TRBV5-1	CASSSSSANTEAFF	TGCGCCAGCAGCTCAAGCAGTGCGAACACTGAAGCTTTCTTT
many	-	TRBJ2-1	TRBV29-1	CSVYNTESSYNEQFF	TGCAGCGTCTACAACACGGAAAGCTCCTACAATGAGCAGTTCTTC
many	TRBD1	TRBJ1-4	TRBV27	CASTAPGQPNEKLFF	TGTGCCAGCACAGCCCCGGGACAGCCTAATGAAAAACTGTTTTTT
many	-	TRBJ2-3	TRBV27	CASSFGGTDTQYF	TGTGCCAGCAGTTTTGGGGGCACAGATACGCAGTATTTT